These 18 T cell receptor beta chains were all obtained from the same sample, sequenced in a study of tumor and adjacent non-tumor tissue in lung cancer. Three rounds of nested PCR, following a modified ARM-PCR protocol, produced the TCRbeta library. Each CDR3 protein gets one entry after TCRdb re-called the multiplex PCR reads with MiXCR. Among fewer than 45,000 distinct CDR3 sequences, approximately 60% were seen once, and the ten largest hold 15% to 20%. This sample's RNA came from whole unsorted tissue. More than 3 cm separated this lung sample from the edge of the tumor. Sequencing used distant non-tumor lung tissue. The source is a woman between 35 and 50 years old with non-small cell lung cancer.

As to this clonotype: The junction departs from germline at one end; a sequencing error may be responsible. This chain links TRBV12-3 or TRBV12-4 with TRBJ2-5; D is uncertain. This CDR3 comprises 15 residues. The CDR3, as DNA: TGTGGCAGCAGTGACCAGACGGCCACTACAGAGACCCAGTACTTC. Its translation: CGSSDQTATTETQYF.

This clonotype showed up just once. The junction and the germline gene differ at one end; a read error may be behind it. The chain recombines TRBV6-4 with TRBJ2-1; possible D gene TRBD2, 7 bases. From germline, CDR1 is MRHNA and CDR2 SNTAGT. This CDR3 has 15 amino acids. For the CDR3, the DNA is TGTGCCAGCAGTGCACGGGGGGCAGAAGACAACGAGCAGTTCTTC. Translated: CASSARGAEDNEQFF.

This clonotype was seen a few times. It may be a read error: a sequence one base away is much more abundant. No conserved phenylalanine or tryptophan ends this CDR3, so it is likely a read error. The chain uses TRBV7-9 and TRBJ2-5; the match to TRBD1 covers 7 bases. The CDR3 has 12 amino acids. Per the germline V gene, CDR1 is SEHNR and CDR2 is FQNEAQ (reference sequence). In DNA form, the CDR3 reads TGTGCGGGGACAGCAAGCCAAGAGACCCAGTACCTC. Its protein is CAGTASQETQYL.

This chain joins TRBV29-1 and TRBJ1-2; no definite D call. Between the trimmed V and J ends, which lost 4 bases and 2 bases, there was a span of 11 bases. In germline, CDR1 is SQVTM, CDR2 ANQGSEA. The CDR3 is made up of 13 amino acids. For the CDR3, the DNA is TGCAGCGTTGTCCCACAGACGAACTATGGCTACACCTTC. Translation gives CSVVPQTNYGYTF.

The V gene is TRBV29-1, the J gene TRBJ2-1, with 9 positions matching TRBD1. Germline CDR1 is SQVTM and CDR2 is ANQGSEA. CDR3 length: 13 amino acids. As DNA, the CDR3 is TGCGGCATTAGGGACAGGGCCGGCTATGAGCAGTTCTTC. This codes for CGIRDRAGYEQFF.

This chain uses TRBV6-6 with TRBJ2-7; 11 bases are shared with TRBD2. The CDR3 length is 16 residues. The ends lost 9 bases at V and 7 bases at J; junction bases unmatched: 17. Germline CDR1 reads MNHNY; CDR2 reads SVGAGI (reference sequence). CDR3 protein: CASRYTLAGGAEEQYF. CDR3 nucleotide sequence: TGTGCCAGTAGATACACATTAGCGGGAGGGGCTGAGGAGCAGTACTTC.

For this clonotype: With a much larger clone just one base away, this may be a read error. The chain links TRBV28 to TRBJ1-1; D is perhaps TRBD1 (5 bases). This CDR3 contains 12 residues. Germline V lookup: CDR1 MDHEN, CDR2 SYDVKM. The CDR3 nucleotides read TGTGACAGCAGGGATGGGTACACTGAAGCTTTCTTT. Translated, it gives CDSRDGYTEAFF.

Only a few counts were recorded for this clonotype. A much bigger clone sits one base away, suggesting this may be a read error. The chain has TRBV6-2 or TRBV6-3 and TRBJ2-7; 7 bases fit TRBD2. This CDR3 spans 14 amino acids. Germline V lookup: CDR1 MNHEY, CDR2 SVGEGT. The DNA of the CDR3 is TGTGCCTGCAGGCTCGGGGGGTTGGAGGGCGAGCAGTACTTC. This translates into CACRLGGLEGEQYF.

In regard to this clonotype: Being one base from a much bigger clone, this may be a read error. The final CDR3 position lacks the conserved phenylalanine or tryptophan, pointing to a likely read error. This chain connects TRBV20-1 to TRBJ2-1; possible D gene TRBD2, 5 bases. The germline V gene has CDR1 DFQATT and CDR2 SNEGSKA (reference sequence). Trimming stripped 3 bases from V and 6 bases from J, with 15 bases between. The CDR3 is made up of 14 amino acids. For the CDR3, the DNA is TGCAGTGCTAGCGAGGGTGGGGAAGGCAATGAGCAGTTCCTC. Translation: CSASEGGEGNEQFL.

In this sample, this clonotype turned up once. At one of its ends the junction is not consistent with the germline gene, which may arise from a read error. The CDR3 nucleotides read TGTGCCAACAGCTTGGATCCCTACACCGGGGAGCTGTTTTTT. Residues: CANSLDPYTGELFF. The rearrangement joins TRBV5-4 to TRBJ2-2, with D hard to call. This CDR3 is 14 amino acids long. Germline V CDR1 and CDR2: SGHNT, YYREEE (reference sequence). The variable domain in full, with the rest retrieved from reference TRBV5-4 and TRBJ2-2, is ETGVTQSPTHLIKTRGQQVTLRCSSQSGHNTVSWYQQALGQGPQFIFQYYREEENGRGNFPPRFSGLQFPNYSSELNVNALELDDSALYLCANSLDPYTGELFFGEGSRLTVL.

To note about this clonotype: It may be a read error: a sequence one base away is much more abundant. The chain recombines TRBV6-4 with TRBJ1-1, with D unclear. The V gene's germline CDR1 is MRHNA and CDR2 SNTAGT. The CDR3 is made up of 13 amino acids. CDR3 sequence: CASSVSENTEASF. The CDR3 nucleotides read TGTGCCAGCAGTGTATCAGAGAACACTGAAGCTTCCTTT.

With regard to this clonotype: Germline and junction disagree at one end, which may indicate a read error. This rearrangement joins TRBV4-1 to TRBJ2-1; 10 nucleotides match TRBD2. The CDR3 consists of 19 residues. Germline V CDR1 and CDR2: MGHRA, YSYEKL. In DNA, the CDR3 is TGCGCCACCAGCCAAGAAAGGGGTAGGACTAGCGGAAAAGGGAATGAGCAGTTCTTC. Its protein product is CATSQERGRTSGKGNEQFF.

The V gene is TRBV11-1, the J gene TRBJ2-7, with D possibly TRBD2 on 6 matching bases. Trimming took 8 bases from V and 2 from J, leaving 19 bases between them. Per germline, CDR1 SGHAT and CDR2 FQDESV (reference sequence). This CDR3 has 15 residues. CDR3 DNA sequence: TGTGCCAGCTCAAGAGATCGGGGGAGGCCCTACGAGCAGTACTTC. It encodes CASSRDRGRPYEQYF.

In the case of this clonotype: This may be a read error, as it is one base from a much larger clone. The V call is TRBV6-5, the J call TRBJ2-7; D remains unclear. V shed 2 bases and J shed 5 bases, with 13 bases lying between them. This CDR3 has 14 residues. In germline, CDR1 is MNHEY, CDR2 SVGAGI. Here the CDR3 reads CASSYGGTSNEQYF. CDR3 DNA sequence: TGTGCCAGCAGTTACGGCGGCACATCCAACGAGCAGTACTTC.

This chain joins TRBV28 and TRBJ1-4; D call uncertain. The V and J ends lost 9 bases and 4 bases respectively, with 12 bases between them. CDR3 length equals 13 residues. Looked up from germline, CDR1 is MDHEN and CDR2 is SYDVKM. The DNA for the CDR3 is TGTGCCAGAAGTGAGGTGTTTAATGAAAAACTGTTTTTT. Amino acids: CARSEVFNEKLFF.

The sample holds one count of this clonotype. The genes are TRBV6-2 or TRBV6-3 and TRBJ2-7, with D maybe TRBD1 (5 bases). This CDR3 region has 16 residues. Trimming cost V 1 base and J 9 bases, with 22 bases left between them. Germline CDR1 is MNHEY and CDR2 is SVGEGT. In DNA form, the CDR3 reads TGTGCCAGCAGTTACTTGTCAGGGTTTATGAGTGGTTGGCAGTACTTC. Translated, it gives CASSYLSGFMSGWQYF.

This clonotype has ten or more counts. The chain recombines TRBV29-1 with TRBJ2-7; TRBD1 or TRBD2 may be the D gene (5 bases each). The V and J ends lost 4 bases and 2 bases respectively, with 21 bases between them. Germline lookup yields CDR1 SQVTM and CDR2 ANQGSEA. The CDR3 has 16 amino acids. The CDR3 nucleotides are TGCAGCGTTGGCCCCATTCGGGGCAGAGGGACCTACGAGCAGTACTTC. It translates to CSVGPIRGRGTYEQYF.

This clonotype was detected only a few times. One end of the junction is discordant with germline, which a read error may explain. CDR3 nucleotides: TGTACCAGCAGTCCATGGAACCCGGTCCACGAGCAGTACTTC. This gives the protein CTSSPWNPVHEQYF. The chain has TRBV13 and TRBJ2-7; no firm D call. The CDR3 consists of 14 residues. Per germline, CDR1 PRHDT and CDR2 FYEKMQ (reference sequence).